Following are 26 T cell receptor beta chains from one sample sequenced in a study of Ad26.COV2.S vaccination and SARS-CoV-2 variants (dated by TCRdb to about 2021). To prepare the library, the immunoSEQ multiplex PCR assay was applied. The source is immuneACCESS, and TCRdb retained only in-frame sequences with V and J called. Part of the clones is not carried over; for the studies checked, unresolved V genes explain less than half of this, and the remainder is unexplained. A total of about 320,000 clones appear in this sample, 70% to 90% of them only once. The ten largest clones represent approximately 1.9% of the sample. This specimen's treatment or condition label, interpreted: around 19 received Ad26.COV2.S at low or high dose, single or two shots; about 5 received placebo; per-sample allocation not given. Repertoires of vaccine and placebo recipients were sequenced from samples taken on day 63 after the first injection.

This specimen consisted of peripheral blood, obtained in a trial of Ad26.COV2.S vaccine versus placebo. All receptors come from a person aged 18-60 years who received the Ad26.COV2.S COVID-19 vaccine or a placebo.

This rearrangement joins TRBV4-2 to TRBJ2-7; 8 bases match TRBD1. Per the germline V gene, CDR1 is LGHNA and CDR2 is YNFKEQ. The CDR3 totals 15 residues. V was pared by 6 bases and J by 5 bases, with 12 bases of the junction left unmatched. The CDR3 sequence is CASRRDQGQGNEQYF. CDR3 DNA: TGTGCCAGCAGACGAGACCAAGGACAGGGTAACGAGCAGTACTTC.

This rearrangement joins TRBV7-3 to TRBJ1-1; D is perhaps TRBD1 (5 bases). This CDR3 has 15 amino acids. Looked up from germline, CDR1 is SGHTA and CDR2 is FQGTGA. V shed 5 bases and J shed 1 base, with 14 bases lying between them. Written as DNA, the CDR3 is TGTGCCAGCAGCCCCCAACCCCAGGGGAACACTGAAGCTTTCTTT. Protein: CASSPQPQGNTEAFF.

This rearrangement joins TRBV13 to TRBJ1-1; D is unresolved. The germline gives CDR1 PRHDT, CDR2 FYEKMQ (reference sequence). The CDR3 is 11 amino acids. The ends were cut back, 5 bases at V and 3 bases at J, with 4 bases in the middle. The CDR3 here is CASSMDTEAFF. In DNA, the CDR3 is TGTGCCAGCAGCATGGACACTGAAGCTTTCTTT.

The chain uses TRBV6-5 and TRBJ1-2; D not resolved. Germline lookup yields CDR1 MNHEY and CDR2 SVGAGI. This CDR3 is 11 amino acids long. Trimming removed 8 bases from V and 3 bases from J, with 7 bases in between. CDR3 region: CASGDHYGYTF. CDR3 nucleotides: TGTGCCAGCGGGGATCACTATGGCTACACCTTC.

This clone was found many times. V is TRBV10-2 and J is TRBJ1-3; D unresolved. The CDR3 extends over 16 amino acids. Germline CDR1 WSHSY, CDR2 SAAADI. The V gene lost 1 base and the J gene lost 4 bases, with 14 bases spanning the gap. CDR3: CASSEYPDSLGNTIYF. In DNA form, the CDR3 reads TGCGCCAGCAGTGAGTATCCGGACTCCCTAGGAAACACCATATATTTT.

The chain employs TRBV30 and TRBJ1-2; tentatively, D is TRBD1 (5 bases). V shed 1 base and J shed 5 bases, with 17 bases lying between them. The CDR3 spans 15 residues. Germline values: CDR1 GTSNPN, CDR2 SVGIG (reference sequence). CDR3 amino acids: CAWSGGTGQGYGYTF. The CDR3 DNA is TGTGCCTGGAGTGGTGGTACAGGCCAGGGTTATGGCTACACCTTC.

The rearrangement uses TRBV5-6 and TRBJ1-3; D is unclear. Trimming pared 3 bases from V and 1 base from J, leaving 5 bases between. This CDR3 region has 13 residues. The germline V gene has CDR1 SGHDT and CDR2 YYEEEE. The CDR3 DNA reads as TGTGCCAGCAGCTCCGGGTCTGGAAACACCATATATTTT. It encodes CASSSGSGNTIYF.

V gene TRBV10-1 combines with J gene TRBJ2-1; 11 nucleotides agree with TRBD2. The CDR3 has 15 residues. After removal of 6 bases from V and 7 bases from J, the junction contained 8 bases not matched to a gene. Germline values: CDR1 WNHNN, CDR2 SYGVQD (reference sequence). Written as DNA, the CDR3 is TGCGCCAGCAGCCTGCAGACTAGCGGGGTTAATGAGCAGTTCTTC. Amino acid sequence: CASSLQTSGVNEQFF.

This clone was detected only once. V and J are TRBV4-3 and TRBJ2-6, with D unclear. The CDR3 has 15 amino acids. V shed 1 base and J shed 0 bases, with 4 bases lying between them. Germline-derived CDR1 and CDR2 are LGHNA and YSLEER. In DNA, the CDR3 is TGCGCCAGCAGCCAAGTAGGCTCTGGGGCCAACGTCCTGACTTTC. It codes for CASSQVGSGANVLTF.

The genes are TRBV11-2 and TRBJ2-3, with unresolved D. The ends were cut back, 0 bases at V and 4 bases at J, with 8 bases in the middle. The germline CDR1 and CDR2 sequences are SGHAT and FQNNGV. The CDR3 contains 14 residues. This chain's CDR3 is CASSLDRVADTQYF. CDR3 coding DNA: TGTGCCAGCAGCTTAGATCGTGTCGCAGATACGCAGTATTTT.

This chain uses TRBV6-2 or TRBV6-3 with TRBJ1-2; 9 bases are a match to TRBD1. The V and J ends lost 0 bases and 6 bases, in that order; junction bases with no gene match: 11. Germline V lookup: CDR1 MNHEY, CDR2 SVGEGT. The CDR3 contains 17 residues. The CDR3 reads CASSYSFLDRGSNGYTF. The CDR3 DNA is TGTGCCAGCAGTTACTCGTTTCTGGACAGGGGTTCGAATGGCTACACCTTC.

The chain recombines TRBV11-2 with TRBJ2-1; TRBD2 matches at 12 bases. Trimming took 6 bases from V and 7 from J; bases not matched to a gene: 13. Germline CDR1 SGHAT, CDR2 FQNNGV. This CDR3 has 17 amino acids. CDR3 sequence reads: CASSPILTSGGRNEQFF. Here the CDR3 DNA reads TGTGCCAGCAGTCCTATCCTAACTAGCGGGGGGCGGAATGAGCAGTTCTTC.

The V gene is TRBV10-2, the J gene TRBJ2-1; TRBD1 matches 7 bases. V was clipped by 6 bases and J by 4 bases; unmatched bases: 9. The CDR3 totals 15 residues. Germline-derived CDR1 and CDR2 are WSHSY and SAAADI. The DNA of the CDR3 is TGCGCCAGCAGGGATACGGACAGGTTATACAATGAGCAGTTCTTC. This gives the protein CASRDTDRLYNEQFF.

This chain links TRBV3-1 (or the pseudogene TRBV3-2) with TRBJ2-7; D might be TRBD1 (6 bases). The CDR3 spans 14 residues. The germline V and J ends were trimmed by 1 base and 6 bases, with 13 bases remaining between them. CDR1 is LGHDT, CDR2 YNNKEL, per germline (reference sequence). The CDR3 DNA is TGTGCCAGCAGCCAAGCTGGGGACATGGCCGAGCAGTACTTC. Protein: CASSQAGDMAEQYF.

The rearrangement uses TRBV7-2 and TRBJ2-5; 10 positions match TRBD2. The CDR3 is 16 amino acids. After removal of 1 base from V and 6 bases from J, the junction contained 8 bases not matched to a gene. Germline V gene data show CDR1 as SGHTA and CDR2 as FQGNSA. The CDR3 DNA reads TGTGCCAGCAGCTTAGAAAGCGGGGGGGCCAGTCAGACCCAGTACTTC. It translates to CASSLESGGASQTQYF. Full variable domain (remainder filled in from reference TRBV7-2 and TRBJ2-5): GAGVSQSPSNKVTEKGKDVELRCDPISGHTALYWYRQSLGQGLEFLIYFQGNSAPDKSGLPSDRFSAERTGGSVSTLTIQRTQQEDSAVYLCASSLESGGASQTQYFGPGTRLLVL.

The chain links TRBV9 to TRBJ1-3; D remains ambiguous. Germline-derived CDR1 and CDR2 are SGDLS and YYNGEE. Trimming removed 4 bases from V and 8 bases from J, with 13 bases in between. The CDR3 spans 13 residues. The DNA of the CDR3 is TGTGCCAGCAGCTTAGGGTTCGGGGACACCATATATTTT. It translates to CASSLGFGDTIYF. The full variable domain, its missing parts supplied by reference TRBV9 and TRBJ1-3, is DSGVTQTPKHLITATGQRVTLRCSPRSGDLSVYWYQQSLDQGLQFLIQYYNGEERAKGNILERFSAQQFPDLHSELNLSSLELGDSALYFCASSLGFGDTIYFGEGSWLTVV.

This clone was recorded only once. The V call is TRBV5-4, the J call TRBJ1-2; D gene ambiguous. This CDR3 comprises 12 residues. The germline V gene has CDR1 SGHNT and CDR2 YYREEE (reference sequence). Trimming left V 4 bases short and J 6 bases short, with 10 bases between. The CDR3 DNA is TGTGCCAGCAGCCTAGGGCAAGATGGCTACACCTTC. This gives the protein CASSLGQDGYTF.

This clone appeared a single time. The J gene is TRBJ2-6, the V gene TRBV19; the match to TRBD1 covers 7 bases. From germline, CDR1 is LNHDA and CDR2 SQIVND (reference sequence). The CDR3 runs 17 residues. J was trimmed by 6 bases and V by 1 base; bases with no gene match: 9. The CDR3 protein is CASSIVIGGVKANVLTF. The CDR3 DNA reads TGTGCCAGTAGTATAGTTATAGGGGGCGTGAAGGCCAACGTCCTGACTTTC.

The CDR3 protein is CASSGGAIDTQYF. The CDR3 DNA sequence: TGCGCCAGCAGCGGGGGGGCAATAGATACGCAGTATTTT. V usage is TRBV4-3 and J usage is TRBJ2-3, with D perhaps TRBD2 (7 bases). The germline V gene has CDR1 LGHNA and CDR2 YSLEER. There are 13 residues in the CDR3. With 5 bases removed from V and 5 bases from J, the gap between germline ends came to 11 bases.

The chain uses TRBV3-1 (or the pseudogene TRBV3-2) and TRBJ2-3; D gene uncertain. CDR1 is LGHDT and CDR2 is YNNKEL in the germline V gene (reference sequence). V was shortened by 1 base and J by 0 bases, with 2 bases between the two germline ends. There are 13 residues in the CDR3. This CDR3 is CASSQASTDTQYF. For the CDR3, the DNA is TGTGCCAGCAGCCAAGCTAGCACAGATACGCAGTATTTT.

The chain uses TRBV6-6 and TRBJ1-1, with 9 bases that match TRBD1. J gave up 8 bases and V 10 bases, and 11 bases lay outside the gene matches. CDR3 size: 13 residues. Germline CDR1 and CDR2: MNHNY and SVGAGI (reference sequence). The CDR3: CATSGTGRGEAFF. CDR3 coding DNA: TGTGCCACCTCAGGGACAGGGAGAGGGGAAGCTTTCTTT.

The chain carries TRBV7-9 and TRBJ2-1; D is uncertain. V shed 3 bases and J shed 4 bases, with 7 bases lying between them. Per germline, CDR1 SEHNR and CDR2 FQNEAQ (reference sequence). The CDR3 is 13 amino acids. CDR3 coding DNA: TGTGCCAGCAGCTTTAGTGGGTACAATGAGCAGTTCTTC. It yields the protein CASSFSGYNEQFF.

This chain uses TRBV20-1 with TRBJ2-3; TRBD2 matches 7 bases. V was clipped by 3 bases and J by 1 base; unmatched bases: 7. CDR1 and CDR2 (germline): DFQATT, SNEGSKA (reference sequence). The CDR3 covers 15 residues. CDR3 DNA: TGCAGTGCTAGTGGTTTTGGGGGGGGCACAGATACGCAGTATTTT. Its translation: CSASGFGGGTDTQYF.

The V and J genes are TRBV25-1 and TRBJ2-7, with 7 bases identical to TRBD1. Germline V lookup: CDR1 MGHDK, CDR2 SYGVNS. The CDR3 consists of 15 residues. After removal of 1 base from V and 4 bases from J, the junction contained 7 bases not matched to a gene. CDR3 DNA sequence: TGTGCCAGCAGTGAATGGAGGCAGGGGGAGTACGAGCAGTACTTC. Encoded protein: CASSEWRQGEYEQYF.

This clone was found once. The rearrangement links TRBV6-5 to TRBJ1-3; D is possibly TRBD1 (5 bases). The CDR3 sequence is 15 residues long. V gave up 9 bases and J gave up 0 bases, with 15 bases separating them. The germline CDR1 and CDR2 sequences are MNHEY and SVGAGI. This CDR3 is CASRTQGRSGNTIYF. The CDR3 region has the DNA TGTGCCAGTAGAACCCAGGGTCGCTCTGGAAACACCATATATTTT.

The chain joins TRBV2 to TRBJ2-3; 9 bases fit TRBD1. CDR3 size: 15 residues. Trimming at V came to 4 bases and at J to 3 bases, leaving 5 bases not matched to a gene. CDR1 and CDR2 (germline): SNHLY, FYNNEI. The CDR3 sequence is CASSGDRDPTDTQYF. Here the CDR3 DNA reads TGTGCCAGCAGTGGGGACAGGGATCCAACAGATACGCAGTATTTT. Based on the CDR3 plus reference TRBV2 and TRBJ2-3, the full variable domain is EPEVTQTPSHQVTQMGQEVILRCVPISNHLYFYWYRQILGQKVEFLVSFYNNEISEKSEIFDDQFSVERPDGSNFTLKIRSTKLEDSAMYFCASSGDRDPTDTQYFGPGTRLTVL.